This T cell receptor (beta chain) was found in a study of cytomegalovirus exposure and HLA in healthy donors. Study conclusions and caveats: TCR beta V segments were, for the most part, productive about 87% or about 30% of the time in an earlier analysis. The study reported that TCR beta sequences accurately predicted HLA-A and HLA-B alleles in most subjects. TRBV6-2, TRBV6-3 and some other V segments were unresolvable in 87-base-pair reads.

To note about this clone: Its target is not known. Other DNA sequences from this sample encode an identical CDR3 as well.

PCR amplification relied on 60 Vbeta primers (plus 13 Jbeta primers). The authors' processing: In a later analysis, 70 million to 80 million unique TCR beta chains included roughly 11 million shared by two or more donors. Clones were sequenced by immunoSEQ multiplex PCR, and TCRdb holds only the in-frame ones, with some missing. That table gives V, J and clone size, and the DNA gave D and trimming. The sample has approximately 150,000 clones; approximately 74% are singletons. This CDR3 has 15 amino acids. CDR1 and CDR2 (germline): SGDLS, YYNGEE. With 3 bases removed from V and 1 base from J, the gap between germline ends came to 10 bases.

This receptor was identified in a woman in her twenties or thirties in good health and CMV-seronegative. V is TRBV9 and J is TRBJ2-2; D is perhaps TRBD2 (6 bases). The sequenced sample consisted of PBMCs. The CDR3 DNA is TGTGCCAGCAGCGCCCGGGACTTGAACACCGGGGAGCTGTTTTTT. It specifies CASSARDLNTGELFF. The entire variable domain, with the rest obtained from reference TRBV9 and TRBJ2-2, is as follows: DSGVTQTPKHLITATGQRVTLRCSPRSGDLSVYWYQQSLDQGLQFLIQYYNGEERAKGNILERFSAQQFPDLHSELNLSSLELGDSALYFCASSARDLNTGELFFGEGSRLTVL.